What follows is one TCR beta chain and its context. What it binds is unknown. These data come from a study of cytomegalovirus exposure and HLA in healthy donors. Study observations and caveats: Later, an analysis showed that TCR beta chains associated with HLA were more clonally expanded than others that were equally common. As a later analysis revealed, the rate of TCR association differed by HLA locus, with DRB1 most and HLA-C fewest. In a later analysis, TCR beta V- and J-gene trimming showed a link to a missense DCLRE1C variant. According to reports, the classifier identified cytomegalovirus status with high specificity and sensitivity.

The primer mix had 60 Vbeta and 13 Jbeta primers. Using immunoSEQ multiplex PCR, the repertoire was profiled, and TCRdb retains in-frame clones only, with some absent. Here the sample spans some 140,000 clones, approximately 80% being singletons. Germline lookup yields CDR1 MNHEY and CDR2 SVGAGI. V lost 5 bases and J 2 bases, leaving 15 bases between the germline ends. The CDR3 covers 15 residues. The source is a woman aged 55 to 70 in good health and CMV-seronegative. This rearrangement joins TRBV6-5 to TRBJ2-5, with D possibly being TRBD1 (6 bases). Material: PBMCs. In DNA, the CDR3 is TGTGCCAGCAGTATGAAGACAGGAGGACAAGAGACCCAGTACTTC. As protein: CASSMKTGGQETQYF.